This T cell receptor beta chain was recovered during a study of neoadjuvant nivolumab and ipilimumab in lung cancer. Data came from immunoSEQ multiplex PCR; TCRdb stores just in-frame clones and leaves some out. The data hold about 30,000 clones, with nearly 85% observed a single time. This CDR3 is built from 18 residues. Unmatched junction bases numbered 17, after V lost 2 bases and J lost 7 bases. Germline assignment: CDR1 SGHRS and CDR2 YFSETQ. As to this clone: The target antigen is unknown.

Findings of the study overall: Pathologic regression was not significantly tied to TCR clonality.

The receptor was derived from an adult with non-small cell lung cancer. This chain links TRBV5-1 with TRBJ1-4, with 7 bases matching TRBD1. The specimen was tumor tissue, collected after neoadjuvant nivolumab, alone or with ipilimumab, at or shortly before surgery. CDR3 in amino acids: CASSFPGTADLHPEKLFF. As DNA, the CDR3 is TGCGCCAGCAGCTTCCCCGGGACAGCTGATCTCCACCCTGAAAAACTGTTTTTT.